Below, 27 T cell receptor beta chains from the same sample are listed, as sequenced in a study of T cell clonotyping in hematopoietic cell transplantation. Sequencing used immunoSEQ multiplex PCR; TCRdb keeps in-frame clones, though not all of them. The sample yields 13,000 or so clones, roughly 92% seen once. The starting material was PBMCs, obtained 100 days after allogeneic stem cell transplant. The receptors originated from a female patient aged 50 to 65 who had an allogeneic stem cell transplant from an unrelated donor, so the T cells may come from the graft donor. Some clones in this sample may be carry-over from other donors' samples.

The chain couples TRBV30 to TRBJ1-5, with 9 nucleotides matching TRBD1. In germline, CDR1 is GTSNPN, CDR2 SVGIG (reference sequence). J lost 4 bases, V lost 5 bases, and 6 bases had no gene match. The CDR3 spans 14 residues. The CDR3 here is CAWATGTGNQPQHF. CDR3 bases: TGTGCCTGGGCCACCGGGACAGGGAATCAGCCCCAGCATTTT.

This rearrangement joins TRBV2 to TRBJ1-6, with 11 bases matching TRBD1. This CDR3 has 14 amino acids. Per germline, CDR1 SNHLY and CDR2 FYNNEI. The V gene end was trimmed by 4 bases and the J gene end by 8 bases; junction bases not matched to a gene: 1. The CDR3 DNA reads TGTGCCAGCAGTGGGGACAGGGGGGATTCACCCCTCCACTTT. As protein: CASSGDRGDSPLHF.

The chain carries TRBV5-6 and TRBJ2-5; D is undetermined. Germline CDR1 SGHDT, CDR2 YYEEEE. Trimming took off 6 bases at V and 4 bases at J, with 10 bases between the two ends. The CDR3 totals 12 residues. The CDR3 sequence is CASNSRGETQYF. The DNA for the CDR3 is TGTGCCAGCAACTCCAGAGGAGAGACCCAGTACTTC.

CDR3 DNA sequence: TGTGCCTGGAGTGATGATGCCCCGGGCTACACCTTC. Translating gives CAWSDDAPGYTF. The chain is built from TRBV30 and TRBJ1-2; D unclear. V gave up 1 base and J gave up 8 bases, with 11 bases separating them. The CDR3 extends over 12 amino acids. Germline-derived CDR1 and CDR2 are GTSNPN and SVGIG (reference sequence).

The CDR3 DNA is TGTGCCACCAGCACCCGCCGGGGAGCCCCAGAGACCCAGTACTTC. Its translation is CATSTRRGAPETQYF. The V gene is TRBV15, the J gene TRBJ2-5; weak D call: TRBD2 (5 bases). Trimming pared 4 bases from V and 4 bases from J, leaving 16 bases between. Germline-derived CDR1 and CDR2 are LNHNV and YYDKDF (reference sequence). The CDR3 totals 15 residues.

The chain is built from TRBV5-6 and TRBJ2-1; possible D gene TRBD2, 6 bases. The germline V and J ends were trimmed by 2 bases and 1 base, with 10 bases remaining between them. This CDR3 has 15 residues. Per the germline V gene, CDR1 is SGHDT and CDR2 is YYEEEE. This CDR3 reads CASSFGGASYNEQFF. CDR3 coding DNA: TGTGCCAGCAGCTTCGGCGGGGCTTCCTACAATGAGCAGTTCTTC.

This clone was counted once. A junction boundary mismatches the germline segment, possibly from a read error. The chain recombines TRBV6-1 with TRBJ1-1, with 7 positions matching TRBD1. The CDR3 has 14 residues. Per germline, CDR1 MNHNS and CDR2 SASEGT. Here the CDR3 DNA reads TGTGCCAGCAGGGAAGGGGGCCGGTGGACTGAAGCTTTCTTT. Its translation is CASREGGRWTEAFF.

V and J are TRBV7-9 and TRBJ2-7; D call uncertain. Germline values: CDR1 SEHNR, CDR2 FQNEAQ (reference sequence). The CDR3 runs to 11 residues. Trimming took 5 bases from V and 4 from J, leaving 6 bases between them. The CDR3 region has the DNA TGTGCCAGCAGCCCGGAATACGAGCAGTACTTC. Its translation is CASSPEYEQYF.

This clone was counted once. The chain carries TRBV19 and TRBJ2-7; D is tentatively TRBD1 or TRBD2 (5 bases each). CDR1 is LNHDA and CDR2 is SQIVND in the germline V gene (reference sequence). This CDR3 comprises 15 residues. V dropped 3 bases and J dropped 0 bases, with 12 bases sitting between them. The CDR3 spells CASSIGRGASYEQYF. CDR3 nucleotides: TGTGCCAGTAGTATCGGTAGAGGGGCCTCCTACGAGCAGTACTTC.

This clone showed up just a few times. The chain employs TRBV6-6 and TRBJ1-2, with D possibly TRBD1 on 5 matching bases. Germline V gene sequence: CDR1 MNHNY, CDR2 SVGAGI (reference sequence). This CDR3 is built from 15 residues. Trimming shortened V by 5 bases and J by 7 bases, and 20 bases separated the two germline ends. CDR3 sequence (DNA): TGTGCCAGCAGTACGACGGGACTGGTGGGTGTTGGCTACACCTTC. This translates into CASSTTGLVGVGYTF.

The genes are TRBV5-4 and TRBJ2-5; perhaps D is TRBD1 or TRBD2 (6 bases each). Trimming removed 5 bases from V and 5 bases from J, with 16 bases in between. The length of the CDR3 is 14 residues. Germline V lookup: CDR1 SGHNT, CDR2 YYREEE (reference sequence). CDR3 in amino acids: CASRGGPLGETQYF. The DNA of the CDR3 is TGTGCCAGCAGGGGGGGCCCCTTGGGGGAGACCCAGTACTTC.

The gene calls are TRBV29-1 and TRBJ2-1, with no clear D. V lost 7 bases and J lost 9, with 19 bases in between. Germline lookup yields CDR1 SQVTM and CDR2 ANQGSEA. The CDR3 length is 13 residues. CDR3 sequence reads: CSAGVGEAGEQFF. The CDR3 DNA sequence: TGCAGCGCTGGGGTAGGTGAAGCCGGTGAGCAGTTCTTC.

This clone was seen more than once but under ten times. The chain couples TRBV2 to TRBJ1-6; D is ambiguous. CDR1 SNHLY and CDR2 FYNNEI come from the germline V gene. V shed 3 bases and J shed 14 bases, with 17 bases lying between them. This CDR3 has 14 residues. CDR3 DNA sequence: TGTGCCAGCAGTGAGTTTAAGGTCCTCTTAGCCCTCCACTTT. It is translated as CASSEFKVLLALHF.

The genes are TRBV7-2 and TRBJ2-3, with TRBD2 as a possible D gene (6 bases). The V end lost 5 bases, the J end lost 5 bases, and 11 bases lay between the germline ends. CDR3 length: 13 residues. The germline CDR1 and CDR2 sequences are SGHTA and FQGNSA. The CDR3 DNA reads TGTGCCAGCAGCCTTCCGGGAGTAGATACGCAGTATTTT. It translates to CASSLPGVDTQYF.

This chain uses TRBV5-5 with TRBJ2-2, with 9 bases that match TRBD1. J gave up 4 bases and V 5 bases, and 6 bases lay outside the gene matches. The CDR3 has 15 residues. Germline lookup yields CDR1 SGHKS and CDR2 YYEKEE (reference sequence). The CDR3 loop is CASRTGTGITGELFF. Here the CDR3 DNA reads TGTGCCAGCAGAACCGGGACAGGGATCACCGGGGAGCTGTTTTTT.

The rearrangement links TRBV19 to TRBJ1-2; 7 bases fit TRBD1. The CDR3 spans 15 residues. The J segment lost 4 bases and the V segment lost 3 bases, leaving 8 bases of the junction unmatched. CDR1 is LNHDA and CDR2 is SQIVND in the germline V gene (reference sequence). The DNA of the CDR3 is TGTGCCAGTAGTATCCTCGGGACAGATGTCTATGGCTACACCTTC. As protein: CASSILGTDVYGYTF.

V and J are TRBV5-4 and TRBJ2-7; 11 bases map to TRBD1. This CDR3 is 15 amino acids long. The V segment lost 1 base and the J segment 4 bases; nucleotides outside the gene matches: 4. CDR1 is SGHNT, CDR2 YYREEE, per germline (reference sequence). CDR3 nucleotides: TGTGCCAGCAGCTTGAAAGGGACAGGGGGTTACGAGCAGTACTTC. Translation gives CASSLKGTGGYEQYF. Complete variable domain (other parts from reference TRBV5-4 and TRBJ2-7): ETGVTQSPTHLIKTRGQQVTLRCSSQSGHNTVSWYQQALGQGPQFIFQYYREEENGRGNFPPRFSGLQFPNYSSELNVNALELDDSALYLCASSLKGTGGYEQYFGPGTRLTVT.

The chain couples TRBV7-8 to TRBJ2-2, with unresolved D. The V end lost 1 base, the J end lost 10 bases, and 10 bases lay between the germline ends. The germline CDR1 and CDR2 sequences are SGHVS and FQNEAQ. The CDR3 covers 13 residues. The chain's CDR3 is CASSLGRQAELFF. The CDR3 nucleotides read TGTGCCAGCAGCTTAGGCAGACAAGCGGAGCTGTTTTTT.

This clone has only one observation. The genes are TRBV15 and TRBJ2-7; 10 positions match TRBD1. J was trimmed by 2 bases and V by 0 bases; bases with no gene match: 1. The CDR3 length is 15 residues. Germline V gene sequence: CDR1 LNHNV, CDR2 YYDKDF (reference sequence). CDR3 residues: CATSREGTGAYEQYF. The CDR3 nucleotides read TGTGCCACCAGCAGAGAGGGGACAGGGGCCTACGAGCAGTACTTC.

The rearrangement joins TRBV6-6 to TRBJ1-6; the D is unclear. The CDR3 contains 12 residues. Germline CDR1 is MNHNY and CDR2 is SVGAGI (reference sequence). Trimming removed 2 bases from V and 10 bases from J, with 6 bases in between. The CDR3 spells CASSYGESPLHF. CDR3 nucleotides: TGTGCCAGCAGTTACGGGGAGTCACCCCTCCACTTT.

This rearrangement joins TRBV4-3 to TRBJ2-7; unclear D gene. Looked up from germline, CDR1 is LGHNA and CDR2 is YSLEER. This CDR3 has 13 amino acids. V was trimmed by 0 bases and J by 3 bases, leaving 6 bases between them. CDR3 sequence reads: CASSQEVRYEQYF. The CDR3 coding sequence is TGCGCCAGCAGCCAAGAAGTACGCTACGAGCAGTACTTC.

The CDR3 region is CASSFSGSGTGELFF. Here the CDR3 DNA reads TGCGCCAGCAGCTTTTCAGGGAGTGGGACCGGGGAGCTGTTTTTT. This chain links TRBV5-1 with TRBJ2-2, with D perhaps TRBD1 or TRBD2 (5 bases each). V lost 2 bases, J lost 5 bases, and 13 bases lay in between. This CDR3 is built from 15 residues. The germline CDR1 and CDR2 sequences are SGHRS and YFSETQ. Full variable domain (rest looked up from reference TRBV5-1 and TRBJ2-2): KAGVTQTPRYLIKTRGQQVTLSCSPISGHRSVSWYQQTPGQGLQFLFEYFSETQRNKGNFPGRFSGRQFSNSRSEMNVSTLELGDSALYLCASSFSGSGTGELFFGEGSRLTVL.

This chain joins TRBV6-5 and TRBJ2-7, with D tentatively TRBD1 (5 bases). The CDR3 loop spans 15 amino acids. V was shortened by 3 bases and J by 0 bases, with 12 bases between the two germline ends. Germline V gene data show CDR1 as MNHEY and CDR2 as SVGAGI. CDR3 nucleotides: TGTGCCAGCAGTTATGGGGCCCCCAGCTCCTACGAGCAGTACTTC. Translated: CASSYGAPSSYEQYF.

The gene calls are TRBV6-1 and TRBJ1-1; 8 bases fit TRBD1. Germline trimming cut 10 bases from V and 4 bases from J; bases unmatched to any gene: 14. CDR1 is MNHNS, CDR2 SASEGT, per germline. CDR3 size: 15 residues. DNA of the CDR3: TGTGCCACTCTCAATGGACAGGGTCTAACCACTGAAGCTTTCTTT. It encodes CATLNGQGLTTEAFF.

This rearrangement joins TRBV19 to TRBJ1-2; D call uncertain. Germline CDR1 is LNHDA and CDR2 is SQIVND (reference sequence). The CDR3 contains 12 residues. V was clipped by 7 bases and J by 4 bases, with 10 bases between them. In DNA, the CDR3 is TGTGCCAGTACCTCGAACCCCTATGGCTACACCTTC. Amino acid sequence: CASTSNPYGYTF.

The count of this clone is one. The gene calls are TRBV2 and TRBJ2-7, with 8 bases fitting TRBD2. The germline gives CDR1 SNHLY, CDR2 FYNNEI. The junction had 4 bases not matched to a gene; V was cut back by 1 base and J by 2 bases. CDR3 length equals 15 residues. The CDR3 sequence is CASSEEGGGPYEQYF. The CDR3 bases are TGTGCCAGCAGTGAAGAGGGCGGGGGGCCCTACGAGCAGTACTTC.

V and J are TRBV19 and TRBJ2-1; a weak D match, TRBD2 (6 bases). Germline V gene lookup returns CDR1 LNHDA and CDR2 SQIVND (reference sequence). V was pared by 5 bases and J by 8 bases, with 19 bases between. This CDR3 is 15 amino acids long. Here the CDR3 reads CASSPGPGEVDEQFF. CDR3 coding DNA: TGTGCCAGTAGTCCAGGACCGGGAGAGGTAGATGAGCAGTTCTTC.